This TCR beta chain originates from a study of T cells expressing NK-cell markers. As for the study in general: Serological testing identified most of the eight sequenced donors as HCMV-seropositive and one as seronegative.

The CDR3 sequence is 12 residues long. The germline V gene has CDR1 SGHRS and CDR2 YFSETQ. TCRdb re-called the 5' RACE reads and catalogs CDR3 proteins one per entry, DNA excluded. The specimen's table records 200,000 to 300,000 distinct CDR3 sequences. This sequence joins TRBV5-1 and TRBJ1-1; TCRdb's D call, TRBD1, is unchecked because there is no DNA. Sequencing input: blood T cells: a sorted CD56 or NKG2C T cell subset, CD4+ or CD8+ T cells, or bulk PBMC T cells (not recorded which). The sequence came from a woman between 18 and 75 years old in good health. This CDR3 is CATSARETEAFF. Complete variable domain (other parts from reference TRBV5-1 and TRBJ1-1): KAGVTQTPRYLIKTRGQQVTLSCSPISGHRSVSWYQQTPGQGLQFLFEYFSETQRNKGNFPGRFSGRQFSNSRSEMNVSTLELGDSALYLCATSARETEAFFGQGTRLTVV.